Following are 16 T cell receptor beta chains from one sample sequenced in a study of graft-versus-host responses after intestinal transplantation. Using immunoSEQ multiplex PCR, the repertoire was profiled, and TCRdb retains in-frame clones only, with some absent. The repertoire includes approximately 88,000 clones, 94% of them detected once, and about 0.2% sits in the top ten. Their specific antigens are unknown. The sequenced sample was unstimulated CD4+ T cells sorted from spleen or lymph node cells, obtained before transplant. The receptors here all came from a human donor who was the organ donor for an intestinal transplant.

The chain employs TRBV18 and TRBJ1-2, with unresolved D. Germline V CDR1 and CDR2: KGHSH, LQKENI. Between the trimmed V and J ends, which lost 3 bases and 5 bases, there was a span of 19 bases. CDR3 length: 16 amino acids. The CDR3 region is CASSPSDTAIFYGYTF. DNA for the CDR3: TGTGCCAGCTCACCGTCCGACACCGCGATATTTTATGGCTACACCTTC.

The CDR3 region is CASSSTGTGKTDTQYF. As DNA, the CDR3 is TGTGCCAGCAGCTCCACCGGGACAGGGAAGACAGATACGCAGTATTTT. The rearrangement uses TRBV5-6 and TRBJ2-3; 9 bases map to TRBD1. The CDR3 is made up of 16 amino acids. CDR1 and CDR2 from the germline V gene are SGHDT and YYEEEE. V was pared by 3 bases and J by 3 bases, with 8 bases of the junction left unmatched.

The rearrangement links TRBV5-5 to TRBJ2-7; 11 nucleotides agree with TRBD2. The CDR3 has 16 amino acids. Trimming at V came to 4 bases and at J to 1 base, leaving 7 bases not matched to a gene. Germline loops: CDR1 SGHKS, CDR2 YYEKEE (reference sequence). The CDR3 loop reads CASSQTSGEGSYEQYF. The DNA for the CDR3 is TGTGCCAGCAGCCAGACTAGCGGGGAAGGTTCCTACGAGCAGTACTTC.

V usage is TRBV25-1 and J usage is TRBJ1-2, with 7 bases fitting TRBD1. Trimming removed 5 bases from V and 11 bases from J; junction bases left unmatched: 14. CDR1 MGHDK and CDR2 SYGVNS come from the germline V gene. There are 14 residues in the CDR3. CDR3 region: CASSLVGQTVKYTF. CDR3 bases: TGTGCCAGCAGTCTAGTGGGACAGACGGTTAAGTACACCTTC.

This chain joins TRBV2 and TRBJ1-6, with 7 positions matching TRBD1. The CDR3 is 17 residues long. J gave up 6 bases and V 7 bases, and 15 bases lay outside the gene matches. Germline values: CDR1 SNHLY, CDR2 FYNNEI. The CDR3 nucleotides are TGTGCCAGCACCTATGAATGGGTCGGGACAGCTAATTCACCCCTCCACTTT. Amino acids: CASTYEWVGTANSPLHF.

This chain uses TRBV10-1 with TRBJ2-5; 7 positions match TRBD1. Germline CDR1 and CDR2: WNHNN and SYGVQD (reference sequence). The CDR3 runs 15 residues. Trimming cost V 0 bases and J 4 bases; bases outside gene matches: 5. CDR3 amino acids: CASSESGRGSETQYF. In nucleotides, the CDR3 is TGCGCCAGCAGTGAGTCGGGCAGGGGGTCAGAGACCCAGTACTTC.

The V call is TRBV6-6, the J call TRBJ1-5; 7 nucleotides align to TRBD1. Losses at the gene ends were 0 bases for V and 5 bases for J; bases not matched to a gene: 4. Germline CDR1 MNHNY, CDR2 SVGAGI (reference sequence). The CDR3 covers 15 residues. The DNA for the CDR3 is TGTGCCAGCAGTTACTCGCGACAGGGAGATCAGCCCCAGCATTTT. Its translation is CASSYSRQGDQPQHF.

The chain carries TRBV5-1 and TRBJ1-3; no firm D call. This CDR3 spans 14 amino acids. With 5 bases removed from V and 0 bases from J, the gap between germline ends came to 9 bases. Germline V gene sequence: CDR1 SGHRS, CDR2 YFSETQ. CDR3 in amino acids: CASRRQNSGNTIYF. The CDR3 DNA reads TGCGCCAGCAGAAGACAAAACTCTGGAAACACCATATATTTT.

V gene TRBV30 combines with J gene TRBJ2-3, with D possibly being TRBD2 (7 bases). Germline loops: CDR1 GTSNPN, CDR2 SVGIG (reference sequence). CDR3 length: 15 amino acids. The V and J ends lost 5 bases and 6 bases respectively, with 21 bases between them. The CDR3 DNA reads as TGTGCCTGGGCCCCTAGGGGGGGGGCAGGGGATACGCAGTATTTT. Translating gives CAWAPRGGAGDTQYF.

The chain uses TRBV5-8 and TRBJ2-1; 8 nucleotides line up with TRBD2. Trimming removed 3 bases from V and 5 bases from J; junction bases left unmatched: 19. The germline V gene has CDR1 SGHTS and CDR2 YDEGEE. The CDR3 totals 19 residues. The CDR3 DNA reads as TGTGCCAGCAGCTCAATGGTGGTTGGTCAACGGGGGGGCCACAATGAGCAGTTCTTC. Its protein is CASSSMVVGQRGGHNEQFF.

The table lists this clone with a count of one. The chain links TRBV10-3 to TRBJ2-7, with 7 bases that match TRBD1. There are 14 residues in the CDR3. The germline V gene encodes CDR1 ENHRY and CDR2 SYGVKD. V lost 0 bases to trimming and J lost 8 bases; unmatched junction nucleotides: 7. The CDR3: CAISESTGQVKQYF. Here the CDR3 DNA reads TGTGCCATCAGTGAGTCGACCGGACAGGTAAAGCAGTACTTC.

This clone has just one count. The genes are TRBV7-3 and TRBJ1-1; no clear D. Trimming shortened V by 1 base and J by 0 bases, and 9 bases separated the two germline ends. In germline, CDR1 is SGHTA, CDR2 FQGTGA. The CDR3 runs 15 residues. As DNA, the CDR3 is TGTGCCAGCAGCTTAAATCCCGGTATGAACACTGAAGCTTTCTTT. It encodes CASSLNPGMNTEAFF. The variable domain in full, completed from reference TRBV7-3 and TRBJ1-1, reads GAGVSQTPSNKVTEKGKYVELRCDPISGHTALYWYRQSLGQGPEFLIYFQGTGAADDSGLPNDRFFAVRPEGSVSTLKIQRTERGDSAVYLCASSLNPGMNTEAFFGQGTRLTVV.

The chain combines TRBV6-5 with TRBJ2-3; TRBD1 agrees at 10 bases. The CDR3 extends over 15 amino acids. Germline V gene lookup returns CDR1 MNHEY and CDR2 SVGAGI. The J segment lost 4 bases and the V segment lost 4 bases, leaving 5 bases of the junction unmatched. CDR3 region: CASSSRDRGADTQYF. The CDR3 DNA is TGTGCCAGCAGTTCACGGGACAGGGGTGCAGATACGCAGTATTTT.

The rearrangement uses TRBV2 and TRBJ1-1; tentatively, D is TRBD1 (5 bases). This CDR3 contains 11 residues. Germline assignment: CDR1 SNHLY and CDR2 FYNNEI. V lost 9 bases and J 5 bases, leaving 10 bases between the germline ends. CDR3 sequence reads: CARNRQTEAFF. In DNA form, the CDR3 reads TGTGCCAGGAATAGACAGACTGAAGCTTTCTTT.

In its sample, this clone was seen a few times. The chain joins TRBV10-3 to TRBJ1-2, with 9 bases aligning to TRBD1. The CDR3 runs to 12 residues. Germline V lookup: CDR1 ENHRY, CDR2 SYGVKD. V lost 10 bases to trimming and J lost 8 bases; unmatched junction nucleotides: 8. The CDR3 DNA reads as TGTGCCAGCGGGACAGGGTTGTACGGCTACACCTTC. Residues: CASGTGLYGYTF.

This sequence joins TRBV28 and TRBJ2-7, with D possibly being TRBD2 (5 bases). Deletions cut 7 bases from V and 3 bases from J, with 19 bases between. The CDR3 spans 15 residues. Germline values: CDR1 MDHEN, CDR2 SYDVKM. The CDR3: CASTTGTRGIYEQYF. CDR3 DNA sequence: TGTGCCAGCACCACGGGCACCCGGGGAATCTACGAGCAGTACTTC. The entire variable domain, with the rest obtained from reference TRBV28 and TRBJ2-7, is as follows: DVKVTQSSRYLVKRTGEKVFLECVQDMDHENMFWYRQDPGLGLRLIYFSYDVKMKEKGDIPEGYSVSREKKERFSLILESASTNQTSMYLCASTTGTRGIYEQYFGPGTRLTVT.